These 23 T cell receptor beta chains originate from one sample sequenced in a study of cytomegalovirus exposure and HLA in healthy donors (TCRdb year 2017). Receptor libraries were prepared by the immunoSEQ multiplex PCR assay. In TCRdb, the immuneACCESS table is reduced to in-frame sequences with V and J assigned. These tables do not hold every clone; where another copy was compared, an unresolved V gene accounts for under half, and the others remain unexplained. The sample table shows some 170,000 clones, and around nine tenths are seen once. Clones ranked in the top ten supply 2% to 3% of the sample. Sample: PBMCs. These receptors all stem from a man younger than 35 in good health and CMV-seropositive.

The rearrangement uses TRBV7-8 and TRBJ2-2; tentative D call: TRBD2 (5 bases). Germline V lookup: CDR1 SGHVS, CDR2 FQNEAQ. This CDR3 contains 14 residues. Trimming removed 3 bases at V and 6 bases at J, with 11 bases between. The CDR3 DNA reads TGTGCCAGCAGCTTGAGAGGGCAGGCCGGGGAGCTGTTTTTT. Protein sequence: CASSLRGQAGELFF.

This sequence joins TRBV27 and TRBJ2-7; TRBD1 agrees at 7 bases. CDR3 length: 13 residues. Germline values: CDR1 MNHEY, CDR2 SMNVEV (reference sequence). The V segment lost 6 bases and the J segment 0 bases; nucleotides outside the gene matches: 2. The DNA of the CDR3 is TGTGCCAGCAGCCGGGACAGCTCCTACGAGCAGTACTTC. Translation: CASSRDSSYEQYF.

The chain joins TRBV11-2 to TRBJ2-5; D gene uncertain. Trimming took 3 bases from V and 1 from J, leaving 6 bases between them. The CDR3 loop spans 13 amino acids. Germline-derived CDR1 and CDR2 are SGHAT and FQNNGV. In DNA form, the CDR3 reads TGTGCCAGCAGCTTGGGCTCCCAAGAGACCCAGTACTTC. This gives the protein CASSLGSQETQYF.

The chain employs TRBV2 and TRBJ1-5, with a possible D match to TRBD1 (5 bases). Trimming cost V 7 bases and J 0 bases, with 19 bases left between them. CDR1 and CDR2 (germline): SNHLY, FYNNEI. This CDR3 region has 17 residues. CDR3 nucleotides: TGTGCCAGCACCGGAAGCCAGGGATACTATAGCAATCAGCCCCAGCATTTT. Translating gives CASTGSQGYYSNQPQHF.

The rearrangement links TRBV5-6 to TRBJ2-7; D is ambiguous. CDR1 and CDR2 (germline): SGHDT, YYEEEE. The CDR3 sequence is 13 residues long. The V end lost 4 bases, the J end lost 2 bases, and 10 bases lay between the germline ends. The CDR3 loop reads CASSPGLTYEQYF. In DNA form, the CDR3 reads TGTGCCAGCAGCCCAGGCCTTACCTACGAGCAGTACTTC.

The rearrangement joins TRBV29-1 to TRBJ1-2; weak D call: TRBD1 (5 bases). CDR3 length: 17 residues. V was clipped by 0 bases and J by 8 bases, with 25 bases between them. Germline V gives CDR1 SQVTM, CDR2 ANQGSEA. DNA of the CDR3: TGCAGCGTTGAAGAATGGTATGATTGGCAGGGAGGACGGGGCTACACCTTC. Its translation: CSVEEWYDWQGGRGYTF.

The chain combines TRBV6-5 with TRBJ2-7, with 8 bases fitting TRBD2. The V segment lost 4 bases and the J segment 6 bases; nucleotides outside the gene matches: 11. Per the germline V gene, CDR1 is MNHEY and CDR2 is SVGAGI. This CDR3 comprises 15 residues. CDR3 sequence: CASSWEAGVRGEQYF. CDR3 DNA sequence: TGTGCCAGCAGTTGGGAAGCGGGAGTACGAGGCGAGCAGTACTTC.

V gene TRBV28 combines with J gene TRBJ2-1; 13 bases are shared with TRBD2. The V gene's germline CDR1 is MDHEN and CDR2 SYDVKM. V trimming: 5 bases; J trimming: 14 bases; junction bases outside the gene matches: 12. This CDR3 contains 15 residues. The CDR3 loop is CASSPEGLAGSPKFF. CDR3 nucleotide sequence: TGTGCCAGCAGTCCAGAGGGACTAGCGGGATCCCCGAAGTTCTTC.

The CDR3 region is CAWVAWNTEAFF. The CDR3 DNA reads TGTGCCTGGGTGGCTTGGAACACTGAAGCTTTCTTT. The chain uses TRBV30 and TRBJ1-1, with D unresolved. Germline CDR1 GTSNPN, CDR2 SVGIG (reference sequence). CDR3 size: 12 residues. Trimming shortened V by 5 bases and J by 1 base, and 8 bases separated the two germline ends. Filled out from reference TRBV30 and TRBJ1-1, the complete variable domain reads SQTIHQWPATLVQPVGSPLSLECTVEGTSNPNLYWYRQAAGRGLQLLFYSVGIGQISSEVPQNLSASRPQDRQFILSSKKLLLSDSGFYLCAWVAWNTEAFFGQGTRLTVV.

The rearrangement links TRBV6-6 to TRBJ2-2, with D maybe TRBD1 (5 bases). CDR3 length: 15 residues. V was trimmed by 3 bases and J by 0 bases, leaving 8 bases between them. The germline V gene encodes CDR1 MNHNY and CDR2 SVGAGI (reference sequence). The CDR3 loop reads CASSYDSSNTGELFF. DNA for the CDR3: TGTGCCAGCAGTTATGACAGTTCGAACACCGGGGAGCTGTTTTTT.

The chain recombines TRBV5-1 with TRBJ1-1; TRBD1 matches at 8 bases. Losses at the gene ends were 5 bases for V and 4 bases for J; bases not matched to a gene: 1. CDR1 and CDR2 (germline): SGHRS, YFSETQ. This CDR3 spans 12 amino acids. The chain's CDR3 is CASRTGGTEAFF. CDR3 nucleotides: TGCGCCAGCAGAACAGGGGGCACTGAAGCTTTCTTT.

The chain has TRBV2 and TRBJ1-1, with D maybe TRBD1 (6 bases). The CDR3 contains 13 residues. The V end was cut by 7 bases, the J end by 1 base, with 10 bases between. The germline CDR1 and CDR2 sequences are SNHLY and FYNNEI. The CDR3 spells CASKGQKNTEAFF. In DNA form, the CDR3 reads TGTGCCAGCAAAGGACAGAAGAACACTGAAGCTTTCTTT.

The chain has TRBV4-1 and TRBJ2-7; 10 positions match TRBD2. Per germline, CDR1 MGHRA and CDR2 YSYEKL. The junction had 5 bases not matched to a gene; V was cut back by 1 base and J by 2 bases. This CDR3 has 16 residues. CDR3 sequence reads: CASSQGGLAQTYEQYF. Here the CDR3 DNA reads TGCGCCAGCAGCCAAGGGGGACTAGCGCAGACCTACGAGCAGTACTTC.

This clone turned up a few times. This chain connects TRBV29-1 to TRBJ2-6; TRBD1 matches 7 bases. The germline CDR1 and CDR2 sequences are SQVTM and ANQGSEA. Unmatched junction bases numbered 5, after V lost 6 bases and J lost 0 bases. The CDR3 spans 15 residues. CDR3 coding DNA: TGCAGCGTCAGGACAGGCTACTCTGGGGCCAACGTCCTGACTTTC. It is translated as CSVRTGYSGANVLTF.

This chain joins TRBV7-2 and TRBJ2-1, with D maybe TRBD2 (6 bases). The CDR3 extends over 16 amino acids. The germline V gene encodes CDR1 SGHTA and CDR2 FQGNSA. The V and J ends lost 5 bases and 8 bases respectively, with 22 bases between them. CDR3 DNA sequence: TGTGCCAGCAGCCGCAACCGTGGAACCCCTAGCGATGAGCAGTTCTTC. Translated: CASSRNRGTPSDEQFF.

The J gene is TRBJ2-7, the V gene TRBV5-4, with TRBD2 matching 8 bases. There are 14 residues in the CDR3. Germline CDR1 is SGHNT and CDR2 is YYREEE (reference sequence). V lost 3 bases to trimming and J lost 3 bases; unmatched junction nucleotides: 5. CDR3 amino acids: CASSSGGQIYEQYF. The DNA for the CDR3 is TGTGCCAGCAGCTCGGGGGGGCAGATCTACGAGCAGTACTTC.

The chain recombines TRBV5-6 with TRBJ2-1; TRBD1 matches 7 bases. From germline, CDR1 is SGHDT and CDR2 YYEEEE. The CDR3 contains 18 residues. The ends lost 6 bases at V and 12 bases at J; junction bases unmatched: 27. The chain's CDR3 is CASTATLRRTGSRWVQFF. The CDR3 DNA reads TGTGCCAGCACCGCTACCTTAAGGAGGACAGGCTCAAGGTGGGTGCAGTTCTTC.

This rearrangement joins TRBV5-1 to TRBJ1-1; possibly TRBD1 for D (6 bases). Germline V CDR1 and CDR2: SGHRS, YFSETQ. The CDR3 consists of 16 residues. V gave up 4 bases and J gave up 3 bases, with 19 bases separating them. CDR3 region: CASSDPPGTYYTEAFF. CDR3 DNA sequence: TGCGCCAGCAGCGACCCTCCCGGGACATACTACACTGAAGCTTTCTTT.

The J gene is TRBJ2-7, the V gene TRBV5-1, with D maybe TRBD2 (6 bases). V lost 4 bases and J lost 7, with 18 bases in between. This CDR3 region has 14 residues. Germline lookup yields CDR1 SGHRS and CDR2 YFSETQ. CDR3 sequence (DNA): TGCGCCAGCAGCCCGGACTACCCGGTGGGGGAGCAGTACTTC. Its protein product is CASSPDYPVGEQYF.

Note on this clone: Other DNA sequences in the same sample also yield this CDR3. This sequence joins TRBV9 and TRBJ2-2; D possibly corresponds to TRBD2 (6 bases). Trimming took 2 bases from V and 0 from J, leaving 8 bases between them. The CDR3 runs to 15 residues. CDR1 SGDLS and CDR2 YYNGEE come from the germline V gene. DNA of the CDR3: TGTGCCAGCAGCGTCGGGACTTCGAACACCGGGGAGCTGTTTTTT. Amino acids: CASSVGTSNTGELFF.

The chain joins TRBV5-8 to TRBJ2-1; 11 bases match TRBD2. The CDR3 contains 15 residues. From germline, CDR1 is SGHTS and CDR2 YDEGEE. The trim removed 4 bases at V and 5 bases at J, leaving 5 bases unmatched. The CDR3 reads CASSPGTSGDNEQFF. The CDR3 DNA sequence: TGTGCCAGCAGCCCAGGGACTAGCGGAGACAATGAGCAGTTCTTC.

This rearrangement joins TRBV29-1 to TRBJ1-2; 8 bases match TRBD1. Germline V gene data show CDR1 as SQVTM and CDR2 as ANQGSEA. Trimming cost V 6 bases and J 7 bases; bases outside gene matches: 7. The CDR3 is made up of 12 amino acids. For the CDR3, the DNA is TGCAGCGTCCGACAGGGGCGTGCTGGCTACACCTTC. This encodes CSVRQGRAGYTF.

V is TRBV27 and J is TRBJ2-7; a weak D match, TRBD2 (6 bases). Per the germline V gene, CDR1 is MNHEY and CDR2 is SMNVEV (reference sequence). V dropped 5 bases and J dropped 7 bases, with 9 bases sitting between them. CDR3 length: 11 amino acids. CDR3 residues: CASSAGWEQYF. The CDR3 region has the DNA TGTGCCAGCAGTGCGGGGTGGGAGCAGTACTTC.